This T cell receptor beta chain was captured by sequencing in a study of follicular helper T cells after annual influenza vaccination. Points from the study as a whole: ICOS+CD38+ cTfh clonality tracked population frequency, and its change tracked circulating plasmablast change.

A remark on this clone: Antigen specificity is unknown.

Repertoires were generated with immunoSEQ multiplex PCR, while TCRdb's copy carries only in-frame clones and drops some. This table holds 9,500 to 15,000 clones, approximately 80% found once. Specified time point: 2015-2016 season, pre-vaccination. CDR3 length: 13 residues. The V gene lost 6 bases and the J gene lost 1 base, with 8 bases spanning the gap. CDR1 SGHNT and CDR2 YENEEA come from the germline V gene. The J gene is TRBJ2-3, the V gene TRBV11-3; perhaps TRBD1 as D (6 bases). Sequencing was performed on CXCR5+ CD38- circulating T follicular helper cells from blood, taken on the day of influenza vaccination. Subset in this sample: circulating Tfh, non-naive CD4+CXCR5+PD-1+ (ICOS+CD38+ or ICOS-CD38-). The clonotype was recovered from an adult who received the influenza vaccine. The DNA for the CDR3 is TGTGCCAGCAGACGGACAGGCACAGATACGCAGTATTTT. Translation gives CASRRTGTDTQYF.